This T cell receptor (beta chain) was captured by sequencing in a study of T cells after posttransplantation cyclophosphamide. Study-wide findings and caveats: After PTCy, TRB diversity resembled that of CNI/methotrexate controls. Blood and skin or GI T cell repertoires showed limited TRB overlap. Later blood repertoires were often dominated by clones from the donor CD8+ memory compartment.

Some clones are missing from TCRdb's copy, which holds only in-frame ones; the method was immunoSEQ multiplex PCR. The data show about 11,000 clones, approximately 95% seen once. The V and J ends lost 7 bases and 8 bases respectively, with 11 bases between them. Looked up from germline, CDR1 is SQVTM and CDR2 is ANQGSEA. The CDR3 has 11 residues. Cells defined as naive were viable CD3+CD4+ or CD3+CD8+ and CCR7+CD45RA+CD45RO-CD95-CD27+CD28+. Notes on this clone: Antigen: not known.

The TCR comes from a man aged 30 to 45 in good health and a related stem cell transplant donor. What was sequenced was naive CD8+ T cells sorted from PBMCs. The chain carries TRBV29-1 and TRBJ1-4; D gene unclear. The CDR3 coding sequence is TGCAGCGCCATCCGTGAGGAAAAACTGTTTTTT. This translates into CSAIREEKLFF. Looking up the rest from reference TRBV29-1 and TRBJ1-4 gives the full variable domain: SAVISQKPSRDICQRGTSLTIQCQVDSQVTMMFWYRQQPGQSLTLIATANQGSEATYESGFVIDKFPISRPNLTFSTLTVSNMSPEDSSIYLCSAIREEKLFFGSGTQLSVL.